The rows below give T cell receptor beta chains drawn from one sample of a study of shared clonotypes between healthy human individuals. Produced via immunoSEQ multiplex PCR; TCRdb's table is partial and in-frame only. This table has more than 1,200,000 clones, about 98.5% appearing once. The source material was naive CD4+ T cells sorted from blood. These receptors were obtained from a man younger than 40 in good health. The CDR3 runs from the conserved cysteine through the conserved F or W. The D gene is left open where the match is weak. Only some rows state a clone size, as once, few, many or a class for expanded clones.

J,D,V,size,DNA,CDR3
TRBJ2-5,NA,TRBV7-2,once,TGTGCCAGCAGCTTATCTCGGGGACAAGAGACCCAGTACTTC,CASSLSRGQETQYF
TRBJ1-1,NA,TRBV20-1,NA,TGCAGTGCCTCCCGACCTGAAGCTTTCTTT,CSASRPEAFF
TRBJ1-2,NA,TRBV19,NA,TGTGCCAGTAGTGAACAGGTTGGGTATGGCTACACCTTC,CASSEQVGYGYTF
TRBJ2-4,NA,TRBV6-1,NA,TGTGCCAGCAGTGAATGGGGGCCCGGGGGAGCCAAAAACATTCAGTACTTC,CASSEWGPGGAKNIQYF
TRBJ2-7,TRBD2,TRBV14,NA,TGTGCCAGCAGCCAGACTAGCTTCCGAGGGGAGCAGTACTTC,CASSQTSFRGEQYF
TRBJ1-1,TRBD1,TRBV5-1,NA,TGCGCCAGCAGCTCGGATCCGGGACAGGGTAAAGCTTTCTTT,CASSSDPGQGKAFF
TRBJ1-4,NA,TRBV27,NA,TGTGCCAGCAGTTTCGCGACGCGTGAAAAACTGTTTTTT,CASSFATREKLFF
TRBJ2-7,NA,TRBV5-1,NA,TGCGCCAGCAACCCCAACCACGCCAAACCGTCCTACGAGCAGTACTTC,CASNPNHAKPSYEQYF
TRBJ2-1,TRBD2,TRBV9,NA,TGTGCCAGCAGCGACGGGACTAGCGGAACATACAATGAGCAGTTCTTC,CASSDGTSGTYNEQFF
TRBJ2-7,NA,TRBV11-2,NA,TGTGCCAGCAGCTTCGAACAGCGGTACGAGCAGTACTTC,CASSFEQRYEQYF
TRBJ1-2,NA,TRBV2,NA,TGTGCCAGCGGCGAGGTTAACTATGGCTACACCTTC,CASGEVNYGYTF
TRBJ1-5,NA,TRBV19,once,TGTGCCAGTAGTATTCGTTTCCCCCTTTCAGCCCAGCATTTT,CASSIRFPLSAQHF
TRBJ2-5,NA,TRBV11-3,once,TGTGCCAGCAGCTTATCGTCAGTTCAAGAGACCCAGTACTTC,CASSLSSVQETQYF
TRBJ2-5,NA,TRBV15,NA,TGTGCCACCAGCAAACCAGGGAAAGGGCACGAGACCCAGTACTTC,CATSKPGKGHETQYF
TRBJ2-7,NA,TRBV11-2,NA,TGTGCCAGCACCCTTAGCGAGTACGAGCAGTACTTC,CASTLSEYEQYF
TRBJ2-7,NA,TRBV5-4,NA,TGTGCCAGCAGCTCCCAGAGCGTCTCCCCCCATCACGAGCAGTACTTC,CASSSQSVSPHHEQYF
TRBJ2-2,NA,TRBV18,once,TGTGCCAGCTCACCCCTTGCCGGGCCGAACACCGGGGAGCTGTTTTTT,CASSPLAGPNTGELFF
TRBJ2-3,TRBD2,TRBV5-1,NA,TGCGCCAGCAGGGACCCCTCAGCGGGAGAAGATACGCAGTATTTT,CASRDPSAGEDTQYF
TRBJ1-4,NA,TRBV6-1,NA,TGTGCCAGCAGTGAACACTCCTTTGGCGATGAAAAACTGTTTTTT,CASSEHSFGDEKLFF
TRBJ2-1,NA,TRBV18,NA,TGTGCCAGCTCAAAGGGGACGAGCTCCTACAATGAGCAGTTCTTC,CASSKGTSSYNEQFF
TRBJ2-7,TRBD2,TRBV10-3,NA,TGTGCCATCAGGTCCGGGACTAGCGGGAGCCACGAGCAGTACTTC,CAIRSGTSGSHEQYF
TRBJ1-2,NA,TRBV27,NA,TGTGCCAGCAGCAGAGACGGGGGCGCAAACTATGGCTACACCTTC,CASSRDGGANYGYTF
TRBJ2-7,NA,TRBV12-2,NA,TGTGCAAGTCGCGCCTACACCGGACTAGCGGGAGGGCAACCCATCTACGAGCAGTACTTC,CASRAYTGLAGGQPIYEQYF
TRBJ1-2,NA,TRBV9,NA,TGTGCCAGCAGCGTATACTACTATGGCTACACCTTC,CASSVYYYGYTF
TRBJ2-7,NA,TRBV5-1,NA,TGCGCCAGCAGCTTGGCCGGGTCAGTCTCCTACGAGCAGTACTTC,CASSLAGSVSYEQYF
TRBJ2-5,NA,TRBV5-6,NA,TGTGCCAGCAGCTTGACCCCGGGTACCCAAGAGACCCAGTACTTC,CASSLTPGTQETQYF
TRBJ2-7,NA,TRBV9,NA,TGTGCCAGCAGCGTAGGGCGGGACGGCAGAGCCGAGCAGTACTTC,CASSVGRDGRAEQYF
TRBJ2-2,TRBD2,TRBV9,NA,TGTGCCAGCAGGCAGCGGGAGGGATATGGCGGGGAGCTGTTTTTT,CASRQREGYGGELFF
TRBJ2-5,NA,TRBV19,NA,TGTGCCAGTAGTCCAAAGACAGGCCAAGAGACCCAGTACTTC,CASSPKTGQETQYF
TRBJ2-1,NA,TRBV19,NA,TGTGCCACCAACCGGGAGAACTCCTACAATGAGCAGTTCTTC,CATNRENSYNEQFF
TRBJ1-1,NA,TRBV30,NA,TGTGCCTGGAGTGTACTCAACACTGAAGCTTTCTTT,CAWSVLNTEAFF
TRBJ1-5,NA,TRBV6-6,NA,TGTGCCAGCAGCGGCCAAAAAACCCCCACCCAGCATTTT,CASSGQKTPTQHF
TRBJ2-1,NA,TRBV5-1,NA,TGCGCCAGCAGCTTGGAGAGGGGAAGCTCCTACAATGAGCAGTTCTTC,CASSLERGSSYNEQFF
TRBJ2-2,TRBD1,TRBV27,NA,TGTGCCAGCAAGGACAGGGACCTCTACACCGGGGAGCTGTTTTTT,CASKDRDLYTGELFF
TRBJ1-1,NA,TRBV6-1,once,TGTGCCAGCAGTGAAGCCGGGGGCCGCACTGAAGCTTTCTTT,CASSEAGGRTEAFF
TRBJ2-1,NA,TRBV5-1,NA,TGCGCCAGCAGCTTGGCCTTTCGGGGGCCTAACAATGAGCAGTTCTTC,CASSLAFRGPNNEQFF
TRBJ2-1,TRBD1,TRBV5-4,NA,TGTGCCAGCAGGGGGGGACAGGGGGCCTCCTACAATGAGCAGTTCTTC,CASRGGQGASYNEQFF
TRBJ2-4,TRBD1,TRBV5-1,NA,TGCGCCAGCAGTTTCCACAGGGGAAAAAACATTCAGTACTTC,CASSFHRGKNIQYF
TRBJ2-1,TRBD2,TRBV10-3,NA,TGTGCCATACGCCCAACTAGCGGGGTGGACAATGAGCAGTTCTTC,CAIRPTSGVDNEQFF